What follows are 12 T cell receptor beta chains derived from one specimen sequenced in a study of cytomegalovirus exposure and HLA in healthy donors. Using immunoSEQ multiplex PCR, the repertoire was profiled, and TCRdb retains in-frame clones only, with some absent. The sample lists 100,000 or so clones, about 85% occurring once. What was sequenced was PBMCs. These receptor sequences come from a woman aged 18-29 years in good health and CMV-seropositive.

The V call is TRBV6-1, the J call TRBJ2-7; D is unclear. V was shortened by 4 bases and J by 0 bases, with 13 bases between the two germline ends. Germline CDR1 reads MNHNS; CDR2 reads SASEGT. This CDR3 has 15 amino acids. The CDR3 coding sequence is TGTGCCAGCAGTGTGAGTCTAACGGTCTCCTACGAGCAGTACTTC. Translated: CASSVSLTVSYEQYF.

CDR3 nucleotide sequence: TGTGCCAGCAGCGTCACAGGGAATGAGCAGTTCTTC. It specifies CASSVTGNEQFF. The rearrangement joins TRBV9 to TRBJ2-1; weak D call: TRBD1 (6 bases). Trimming took off 2 bases at V and 7 bases at J, with 7 bases between the two ends. This CDR3 is built from 12 residues. Germline values: CDR1 SGDLS, CDR2 YYNGEE.

The gene calls are TRBV7-9 and TRBJ2-5; 14 bases are a match to TRBD2. This CDR3 spans 17 amino acids. V lost 3 bases, J lost 2 bases, and 5 bases stayed unmatched. The germline gives CDR1 SEHNR, CDR2 FQNEAQ (reference sequence). The CDR3 nucleotides are TGTGCCAGCAGCTTCGGGACTAGCGGGAGTCGGCAAGAGACCCAGTACTTC. This encodes CASSFGTSGSRQETQYF.

This clone appeared many times. V gene TRBV4-1 combines with J gene TRBJ1-2; D gene uncertain. The CDR3 loop spans 13 amino acids. Trimming took 2 bases from V and 1 from J, leaving 5 bases between them. Germline loops: CDR1 MGHRA, CDR2 YSYEKL. The CDR3 DNA follows: TGCGCCAGCAGCCAACCTAGTAACTATGGCTACACCTTC. This sequence encodes CASSQPSNYGYTF.

V usage is TRBV29-1 and J usage is TRBJ2-3; D gene ambiguous. The CDR3 covers 13 residues. Germline V lookup: CDR1 SQVTM, CDR2 ANQGSEA. V was pared by 8 bases and J by 4 bases, with 16 bases between. CDR3 sequence reads: CSLRSSFADTQYF. CDR3 sequence (DNA): TGCAGCCTCCGGAGCAGCTTCGCAGATACGCAGTATTTT.

The DNA for the CDR3 is TGTGCCAGCAGTCCAGGGTTGGCTCAGCCCCAGCATTTT. Its translation is CASSPGLAQPQHF. This chain joins TRBV27 and TRBJ1-5; D perhaps matches TRBD1 (5 bases). The CDR3 spans 13 residues. Germline-derived CDR1 and CDR2 are MNHEY and SMNVEV (reference sequence). Trimming pared 5 bases from V and 6 bases from J, leaving 11 bases between.

The CDR3 spells CASSLDRVDGYTF. CDR3 DNA sequence: TGCGCCAGCAGCTTGGACAGGGTGGATGGCTACACCTTC. This chain uses TRBV5-1 with TRBJ1-2; weak D call: TRBD1 (6 bases). Germline V lookup: CDR1 SGHRS, CDR2 YFSETQ. The CDR3 extends over 13 amino acids. The germline V and J ends were trimmed by 0 bases and 6 bases, with 9 bases remaining between them.

The genes are TRBV2 and TRBJ2-7; D possibly corresponds to TRBD1 (5 bases). The germline V and J ends were trimmed by 7 bases and 6 bases, with 19 bases remaining between them. This CDR3 comprises 14 residues. The germline gives CDR1 SNHLY, CDR2 FYNNEI. DNA of the CDR3: TGTGCCAGCACCAGGGAAGTGGGCCCGATCGAGCAGTACTTC. Translated, it gives CASTREVGPIEQYF.

This chain uses TRBV6-6 with TRBJ1-1; 7 nucleotides line up with TRBD1. After removal of 6 bases from V and 4 bases from J, the junction contained 14 bases not matched to a gene. Germline loops: CDR1 MNHNY, CDR2 SVGAGI (reference sequence). CDR3 length: 16 amino acids. CDR3 in amino acids: CASSSPMGQRTTEAFF. The CDR3 DNA reads TGTGCCAGCAGCTCCCCAATGGGACAGAGGACCACTGAAGCTTTCTTT.

This CDR3 reads CASSLAIFGSAKVTDTQYF. The CDR3 region has the DNA TGTGCCAGCAGCTTAGCCATCTTCGGGTCGGCAAAAGTCACAGATACGCAGTATTTT. The chain is built from TRBV11-3 and TRBJ2-3; D uncertain. The CDR3 is 19 amino acids. V was clipped by 1 base and J by 2 bases, with 22 bases between them. Germline V gene data show CDR1 as SGHNT and CDR2 as YENEEA.

The chain links TRBV5-4 to TRBJ2-1; D possibly corresponds to TRBD1 (6 bases). This CDR3 is 16 amino acids long. Trimming removed 5 bases at V and 5 bases at J, with 20 bases between. Germline CDR1 reads SGHNT; CDR2 reads YYREEE (reference sequence). The CDR3 region has the DNA TGTGCCAGCAGGGACAGCCGACAGCTACTGAACAATGAGCAGTTCTTC. This encodes CASRDSRQLLNNEQFF.

This rearrangement joins TRBV2 to TRBJ1-5, with D hard to call. CDR1 SNHLY and CDR2 FYNNEI come from the germline V gene. V was clipped by 6 bases and J by 2 bases, with 11 bases between them. The CDR3 spans 14 residues. The CDR3 DNA follows: TGTGCCAGCAGCGGGGTAGTGGGCAATCAGCCCCAGCATTTT. It translates to CASSGVVGNQPQHF.